Each of the 15 T cell receptor beta chains below was sequenced from the same sample in a study of shared T cell receptors in the human thymus. TCRdb keeps only in-frame clones here, not all; method: immunoSEQ multiplex PCR. The sample contains 640,000 or so clones, about 87% of which appear only once. This sample was also put to use in a study of human thymus T cells.

The sample consisted of thymocytes. Every receptor here comes from a boy under two years old with a congenital heart defect.

The J gene is TRBJ2-7, the V gene TRBV4-3; TRBD2 matches at 7 bases. V shed 1 base and J 11 bases; nucleotides not matched to a gene: 8. The CDR3 length is 13 residues. Per germline, CDR1 LGHNA and CDR2 YSLEER. CDR3 amino acids: CASSQVRGEEEYF. CDR3 in DNA: TGCGCCAGCAGCCAAGTACGGGGGGAGGAAGAGTACTTC.

The chain is built from TRBV5-1 and TRBJ2-2, with 7 bases identical to TRBD1. There are 14 residues in the CDR3. V shed 4 bases, J shed 3 bases, and the junction held 3 bases outside the gene matches. Germline V CDR1 and CDR2: SGHRS, YFSETQ. CDR3: CASSDDRDTGELFF. Written as DNA, the CDR3 is TGCGCCAGCAGCGATGACAGGGACACCGGGGAGCTGTTTTTT.

In regard to this clone: An end of the junction does not agree with germline; a read error may underlie this. The V gene is TRBV10-3, the J gene TRBJ2-7; 10 positions match TRBD2. The CDR3 loop spans 15 amino acids. Germline loops: CDR1 ENHRY, CDR2 SYGVKD. Written as DNA, the CDR3 is TGTGCCACCAGTACCCCTAGCGGGGGACTATACGAGCAGTACTTC. Its protein is CATSTPSGGLYEQYF.

V usage is TRBV19 and J usage is TRBJ1-5; 7 nucleotides align to TRBD1. The CDR3 has 15 residues. Germline CDR1 LNHDA, CDR2 SQIVND (reference sequence). Unmatched junction bases numbered 12, after V lost 7 bases and J lost 6 bases. The CDR3 reads CASTHTGTESQPQHF. For the CDR3, the DNA is TGTGCCAGTACCCACACTGGGACAGAGAGTCAGCCCCAGCATTTT.

DNA for the CDR3: TGCGCCAGCAGCTTAGGGGACAGGGCGGACACTGAAGCTTTCTTT. It translates to CASSLGDRADTEAFF. The chain recombines TRBV5-1 with TRBJ1-1, with 9 nucleotides matching TRBD1. Germline V CDR1 and CDR2: SGHRS, YFSETQ. The trim removed 2 bases at V and 3 bases at J, leaving 5 bases unmatched. This CDR3 spans 15 amino acids.

The V and J genes are TRBV28 and TRBJ1-6, with a weak D call TRBD1 (6 bases). V shed 7 bases and J shed 6 bases, with 16 bases lying between them. Germline V gene lookup returns CDR1 MDHEN and CDR2 SYDVKM. There are 15 residues in the CDR3. CDR3 amino acids: CASKDYRAGNSPLHF. Written as DNA, the CDR3 is TGTGCCAGCAAAGACTACAGGGCTGGTAATTCACCCCTCCACTTT.

The rearrangement links TRBV5-6 to TRBJ2-7, with TRBD1 matching 7 bases. Trimming at V came to 2 bases and at J to 2 bases, leaving 7 bases not matched to a gene. The CDR3 sequence is 15 residues long. CDR1 and CDR2 from the germline V gene are SGHDT and YYEEEE. The CDR3 DNA is TGTGCCAGCAGCTTTGAGACAGGGAGTGCCTACGAGCAGTACTTC. Translated, it gives CASSFETGSAYEQYF.

V and J are TRBV18 and TRBJ1-2; TRBD1 is a possible D gene (5 bases). Germline values: CDR1 KGHSH, CDR2 LQKENI. This CDR3 comprises 16 residues. V gave up 2 bases and J gave up 13 bases, with 26 bases separating them. The CDR3 is CASSPRLHYIDQGLTF. DNA for the CDR3: TGTGCCAGCTCACCAAGGCTACACTACATAGACCAGGGTCTCACCTTC.

This sequence joins TRBV14 and TRBJ2-3, with a weak D call TRBD2 (5 bases). CDR1 is SGHDN and CDR2 is FVKESK in the germline V gene. The ends were cut back, 1 base at V and 2 bases at J, with 10 bases in the middle. CDR3 length: 15 residues. The CDR3 DNA follows: TGTGCCAGCAGCCAAGCCGGACTGTTCACAGATACGCAGTATTTT. Protein product: CASSQAGLFTDTQYF. Based on the CDR3 plus reference TRBV14 and TRBJ2-3, the full variable domain is EAGVTQFPSHSVIEKGQTVTLRCDPISGHDNLYWYRRVMGKEIKFLLHFVKESKQDESGMPNNRFLAERTGGTYSTLKVQPAELEDSGVYFCASSQAGLFTDTQYFGPGTRLTVL.

The chain has TRBV5-1 and TRBJ1-2; 8 positions match TRBD1. The CDR3 is made up of 16 amino acids. Germline V gene sequence: CDR1 SGHRS, CDR2 YFSETQ. V shed 2 bases and J 0 bases; nucleotides not matched to a gene: 6. The CDR3 loop is CASSFRTGTSNYGYTF. In nucleotides, the CDR3 is TGCGCCAGCAGCTTTAGGACAGGGACCTCTAACTATGGCTACACCTTC. Full variable domain (remainder filled in from reference TRBV5-1 and TRBJ1-2): KAGVTQTPRYLIKTRGQQVTLSCSPISGHRSVSWYQQTPGQGLQFLFEYFSETQRNKGNFPGRFSGRQFSNSRSEMNVSTLELGDSALYLCASSFRTGTSNYGYTFGSGTRLTVV.

The chain is built from TRBV28 and TRBJ2-1; TRBD2 matches 7 bases. V was clipped by 9 bases and J by 7 bases; unmatched bases: 6. The CDR3 contains 12 residues. CDR1 and CDR2 (germline): MDHEN, SYDVKM. CDR3 in amino acids: CASSGPLNEQFF. The CDR3 nucleotides are TGTGCCAGTAGCGGGCCTTTGAATGAGCAGTTCTTC.

This chain joins TRBV6-1 and TRBJ2-3; 7 nucleotides agree with TRBD1. CDR1 is MNHNS and CDR2 is SASEGT in the germline V gene. The CDR3 covers 15 residues. With V trimmed by 6 bases and J by 5 bases, 11 bases remained unmatched. CDR3 protein: CASSRQGILGDTQYF. In DNA, the CDR3 is TGTGCCAGCAGCCGACAGGGTATTTTGGGAGATACGCAGTATTTT.

J is TRBJ1-1 and V is TRBV5-7, with D unresolved. TRBV5-7 is recorded as an ORF, its role being uncertain. Deletions cut 2 bases from V and 0 bases from J, with 2 bases between. CDR3 length: 12 amino acids. The CDR3 sequence: CASSFMNTEAFF. Written as DNA, the CDR3 is TGTGCCAGCAGCTTTATGAACACTGAAGCTTTCTTT.

This clone was detected a few times. J is TRBJ2-3 and V is TRBV4-3; 12 bases are shared with TRBD2. Trimming removed 4 bases from V and 7 bases from J; junction bases left unmatched: 6. The CDR3 covers 15 residues. From germline, CDR1 is LGHNA and CDR2 YSLEER. The CDR3 nucleotides are TGCGCCAGCAGCCTGTGGACTAGCGGGGAGAATACGCAGTATTTT. It is translated as CASSLWTSGENTQYF.

This clone was detected only once. This chain uses TRBV19 with TRBJ2-7; the match to TRBD2 covers 9 bases. The CDR3 is 15 residues long. Germline assignment: CDR1 LNHDA and CDR2 SQIVND (reference sequence). The J segment lost 3 bases and the V segment lost 1 base, leaving 4 bases of the junction unmatched. CDR3 sequence (DNA): TGTGCCAGTAGTATAGGACTAGCGGAGTACTACGAGCAGTACTTC. Translated, it gives CASSIGLAEYYEQYF.